Described below is a single TCR beta chain sequence and its context. Its antigen is unknown. This specimen includes other DNA sequences encoding the same CDR3. This sample is drawn from a study of OX40 agonist ivuxolimab in advanced cancers. Study findings and constraints: Dosing at 0.1 to 3.0 mg/kg was accompanied by clonal expansion of CD4+ and CD8+ blood T cells by week 6. On average, CD8+ T cells showed a greater number of expanded clones than CD4+.

Trimming removed 6 bases from V and 7 bases from J, with 6 bases in between. This CDR3 spans 11 amino acids. The germline V gene encodes CDR1 MRHNA and CDR2 SNTAGT. Measured with immunoSEQ multiplex PCR; TCRdb has only the in-frame clones, and not every one. The sample carries 35,000 to 40,000 clones, 70% to 85% recorded once. The chain employs TRBV6-4 and TRBJ2-2; D uncertain. The receptor was derived from an adult with an advanced solid tumor such as melanoma, head and neck, liver or kidney cancer. This sample comprised CD4+ or CD8+ T cells sorted from blood, obtained in a trial of the OX40 agonist ivuxolimab. CDR3 nucleotide sequence: TGTGCCAGCAGCGGCGGCGGGGAGCTGTTTTTT. It yields the protein CASSGGGELFF.